Following are 25 T cell receptor beta chains from one sample sequenced in a study of blood T cell repertoires in COVID-19. Profiling relied on immunoSEQ multiplex PCR, and the TCRdb table lists in-frame clones only, not all of them. The data show 40,000 to 60,000 clones, 84% seen once. Sequenced: peripheral blood. These receptors all come from a man over 45 with active COVID-19.

Here the CDR3 reads CASSYSGGSYNEQFF. Here the CDR3 DNA reads TGTGCCAGCAGTTACTCGGGAGGGTCTTACAATGAGCAGTTCTTC. The gene calls are TRBV6-5 and TRBJ2-1, with 7 bases matching TRBD2. Germline CDR1 reads MNHEY; CDR2 reads SVGAGI. Losses at the gene ends were 0 bases for V and 4 bases for J; bases not matched to a gene: 3. CDR3 length equals 15 residues.

The V and J genes are TRBV7-9 and TRBJ2-3; tentatively, D is TRBD2 (5 bases). Per germline, CDR1 SEHNR and CDR2 FQNEAQ (reference sequence). This CDR3 region has 12 residues. Trimming shortened V by 5 bases and J by 6 bases, and 9 bases separated the two germline ends. The CDR3 loop is CASSPPGDTQYF. In nucleotides, the CDR3 is TGTGCCAGCAGCCCTCCGGGGGATACGCAGTATTTT.

The gene calls are TRBV15 and TRBJ1-4; 8 nucleotides agree with TRBD1. After removal of 0 bases from V and 8 bases from J, the junction contained 2 bases not matched to a gene. CDR1 is LNHNV and CDR2 is YYDKDF in the germline V gene (reference sequence). The CDR3 has 14 amino acids. DNA of the CDR3: TGTGCCACCAGCAGAGACAGGGGGCGGGAAAAACTGTTTTTT. This sequence encodes CATSRDRGREKLFF.

The V and J genes are TRBV11-2 and TRBJ2-1; 8 bases map to TRBD2. Germline lookup yields CDR1 SGHAT and CDR2 FQNNGV. CDR3 length: 16 residues. The J segment lost 5 bases and the V segment lost 1 base, leaving 7 bases of the junction unmatched. In DNA, the CDR3 is TGTGCCAGCAGCTTAGGCCCAGCGGGGGTGAACAATGAGCAGTTCTTC. Translating gives CASSLGPAGVNNEQFF.

The V and J genes are TRBV4-1 and TRBJ2-5; D may be TRBD1 (6 bases). Germline lookup yields CDR1 MGHRA and CDR2 YSYEKL. The V and J ends lost 0 bases and 1 base respectively, with 9 bases between them. The CDR3 loop spans 15 amino acids. CDR3 amino acids: CASSQDWTAQETQYF. The CDR3 DNA reads TGCGCCAGCAGCCAAGATTGGACAGCCCAAGAGACCCAGTACTTC.

This sequence joins TRBV27 and TRBJ2-7; 8 bases match TRBD1. Germline CDR1 and CDR2: MNHEY and SMNVEV (reference sequence). This CDR3 is built from 14 residues. The ends lost 11 bases at V and 5 bases at J; junction bases unmatched: 14. Here the CDR3 DNA reads TGTGCCGCGTCAGACAGGGGAAGTCTCCACGAGCAGTACTTC. Amino acid sequence: CAASDRGSLHEQYF.

The gene calls are TRBV12-2 and TRBJ2-7; no DNA check was done on the table's D call, TRBD2. TRBV12-2 is an annotated pseudogene. The CDR3 has 16 amino acids. CDR3 protein: CASRLAPNEEGHEQYF. Written as DNA, the CDR3 is TGTGCAAGTCGCTTAGCTCCTAACGAGGAGGGACACGAGCAGTACTTC.

The chain uses TRBV6-5 and TRBJ2-1, with D hard to call. Per the germline V gene, CDR1 is MNHEY and CDR2 is SVGAGI. The CDR3 consists of 16 residues. V shed 1 base and J shed 6 bases, with 16 bases lying between them. DNA for the CDR3: TGTGCCAGCAGTTACTTGACCACTAATGTTCGCAATGAGCAGTTCTTC. Protein: CASSYLTTNVRNEQFF.

V is TRBV6-2 or TRBV6-3 and J is TRBJ2-7, with 7 positions matching TRBD1. The ends lost 6 bases at V and 3 bases at J; junction bases unmatched: 8. The CDR3 is 14 residues long. Germline CDR1 and CDR2: MNHEY and SVGEGT. As DNA, the CDR3 is TGTGCCAGCAGCCCGATGGGACAGAACTACGAGCAGTACTTC. Amino acids: CASSPMGQNYEQYF.

This clone was picked up a small number of times. The chain combines TRBV2 with TRBJ2-6, with 13 bases identical to TRBD2. The ends lost 5 bases at V and 4 bases at J; junction bases unmatched: 5. Germline CDR1 and CDR2: SNHLY and FYNNEI. This CDR3 spans 17 amino acids. As DNA, the CDR3 is TGTGCCAGCAGTTCACTAGCGGGGGGGCCCGGGGCCAACGTCCTGACTTTC. It encodes CASSSLAGGPGANVLTF. The complete variable domain, with remaining parts taken from reference TRBV2 and TRBJ2-6, reads EPEVTQTPSHQVTQMGQEVILRCVPISNHLYFYWYRQILGQKVEFLVSFYNNEISEKSEIFDDQFSVERPDGSNFTLKIRSTKLEDSAMYFCASSSLAGGPGANVLTFGAGSRLTVL.

J is TRBJ2-1 and V is TRBV18; the match to TRBD2 covers 8 bases. Germline lookup yields CDR1 KGHSH and CDR2 LQKENI. The CDR3 is made up of 16 amino acids. Trimming cost V 0 bases and J 5 bases; bases outside gene matches: 6. The CDR3 DNA sequence: TGTGCCAGCTCACCACCCCGGCGGGGGGCCCACAATGAGCAGTTCTTC. Amino acid sequence: CASSPPRRGAHNEQFF. Supplemented by reference TRBV18 and TRBJ2-1, the full variable domain reads NAGVMQNPRHLVRRRGQEARLRCSPMKGHSHVYWYRQLPEEGLKFMVYLQKENIIDESGMPKERFSAEFPKEGPSILRIQQVVRGDSAAYFCASSPPRRGAHNEQFFGPGTRLTVL.

The chain uses TRBV6-2 or TRBV6-3 and TRBJ2-5; 12 nucleotides align to TRBD2. Germline assignment: CDR1 MNHEY and CDR2 SVGEGT. The ends lost 4 bases at V and 5 bases at J; junction bases unmatched: 5. This CDR3 is 15 amino acids long. In DNA, the CDR3 is TGTGCCAGCAGTTTCCCGACTAGCGGGGGCGAGACCCAGTACTTC. Its protein is CASSFPTSGGETQYF.

The J gene is TRBJ1-3, the V gene TRBV10-2; D call uncertain. Trimming stripped 4 bases from V and 0 bases from J, with 10 bases between. The CDR3 totals 15 residues. Germline V gene data show CDR1 as WSHSY and CDR2 as SAAADI. The DNA for the CDR3 is TGCGCCAGCAGTGGTACAGTCAGCTCTGGAAACACCATATATTTT. Translated: CASSGTVSSGNTIYF.

The V call is TRBV9, the J call TRBJ2-3, with 7 bases matching TRBD2. Germline V gene data show CDR1 as SGDLS and CDR2 as YYNGEE. V lost 4 bases and J lost 6; bases outside the gene matches: 11. The CDR3 is 15 residues long. CDR3 sequence reads: CASSPPSSGGDTQYF. The CDR3 DNA sequence: TGTGCCAGCAGCCCGCCCTCGTCGGGGGGTGATACGCAGTATTTT.

The rearrangement links TRBV7-9 to TRBJ1-6, with D unresolved. CDR3 length: 14 amino acids. CDR1 is SEHNR, CDR2 FQNEAQ, per germline (reference sequence). V was shortened by 1 base and J by 6 bases, with 7 bases between the two germline ends. The CDR3 DNA follows: TGTGCCAGCAGCTTAGTGGCCAGTAATTCACCCCTCCACTTT. Residues: CASSLVASNSPLHF.

The rearrangement uses TRBV28 and TRBJ2-7, with D unclear. The CDR3 totals 11 residues. V was shortened by 8 bases and J by 1 base, with 6 bases between the two germline ends. Germline V gene data show CDR1 as MDHEN and CDR2 as SYDVKM. The CDR3 spells CASARSYEQYF. CDR3 sequence (DNA): TGTGCCAGCGCGCGATCCTACGAGCAGTACTTC.

J is TRBJ2-7 and V is TRBV2; TRBD1 agrees at 7 bases. Per germline, CDR1 SNHLY and CDR2 FYNNEI. The CDR3 loop spans 13 amino acids. Trimming cost V 8 bases and J 2 bases; bases outside gene matches: 6. CDR3 sequence: CASATGWAYEQYF. The CDR3 DNA reads as TGTGCCAGCGCGACAGGGTGGGCCTACGAGCAGTACTTC.

This chain uses TRBV5-1 with TRBJ2-1, with 8 bases fitting TRBD1. The germline gives CDR1 SGHRS, CDR2 YFSETQ. Losses at the gene ends were 5 bases for V and 9 bases for J; bases not matched to a gene: 10. The CDR3 has 14 residues. The DNA for the CDR3 is TGCGCCAGCAGTCTGTCAGGGGGCTTCGGTGAGCAGTTCTTC. Its protein is CASSLSGGFGEQFF.

This rearrangement joins TRBV9 to TRBJ1-1; a weak D match, TRBD1 (5 bases). CDR3 length equals 15 residues. V was clipped by 3 bases and J by 1 base, with 13 bases between them. CDR1 is SGDLS and CDR2 is YYNGEE in the germline V gene. The CDR3 coding sequence is TGTGCCAGCAGCGGAAGGGGTAAGGGGAACACTGAAGCTTTCTTT. Translating it yields CASSGRGKGNTEAFF.

The rearrangement joins TRBV7-9 to TRBJ2-7; D unclear. The germline V and J ends were trimmed by 2 bases and 0 bases, with 8 bases remaining between them. This CDR3 is built from 14 residues. CDR1 and CDR2 (germline): SEHNR, FQNEAQ (reference sequence). The CDR3 loop is CASSLTESSYEQYF. CDR3 coding DNA: TGTGCCAGCAGCTTAACAGAGAGCTCCTACGAGCAGTACTTC.

This clone was counted a single time. The chain joins TRBV5-4 to TRBJ2-3, with 8 bases fitting TRBD1. The CDR3 is made up of 18 amino acids. After removal of 4 bases from V and 0 bases from J, the junction contained 13 bases not matched to a gene. Per the germline V gene, CDR1 is SGHNT and CDR2 is YYREEE (reference sequence). The CDR3 spells CASSPQVGQAGSTDTQYF. The CDR3 coding sequence is TGTGCCAGCAGCCCTCAGGTGGGACAGGCTGGTAGCACAGATACGCAGTATTTT.

The V and J genes are TRBV9 and TRBJ1-4; D is perhaps TRBD1 (5 bases). Germline V lookup: CDR1 SGDLS, CDR2 YYNGEE. The CDR3 runs 13 residues. With 0 bases removed from V and 8 bases from J, the gap between germline ends came to 8 bases. CDR3 loop: CASSVAQGEKLFF. DNA of the CDR3: TGTGCCAGCAGCGTAGCGCAGGGCGAAAAACTGTTTTTT.

This rearrangement joins TRBV18 to TRBJ2-7; D is perhaps TRBD1 (6 bases). The V gene lost 3 bases and the J gene lost 2 bases, with 14 bases spanning the gap. Germline lookup yields CDR1 KGHSH and CDR2 LQKENI. The CDR3 consists of 15 residues. CDR3 DNA: TGTGCCAGCTCACCTTCGACAGGTACGGCCTACGAGCAGTACTTC. Amino acids: CASSPSTGTAYEQYF.

The chain has TRBV28 and TRBJ1-2, with 8 bases aligning to TRBD1. The CDR3 length is 14 residues. The V segment lost 8 bases and the J segment 4 bases; nucleotides outside the gene matches: 9. Germline V gives CDR1 MDHEN, CDR2 SYDVKM. CDR3 in amino acids: CASRGQGFIYGYTF. The DNA of the CDR3 is TGTGCCAGCCGCGGACAGGGTTTTATCTATGGCTACACCTTC.

The chain links TRBV27 to TRBJ2-1, with 10 bases aligning to TRBD2. Germline V gene lookup returns CDR1 MNHEY and CDR2 SMNVEV (reference sequence). CDR3 size: 14 residues. V was clipped by 6 bases and J by 5 bases; unmatched bases: 4. The DNA of the CDR3 is TGTGCCAGCAGAGGACTAGCGGAAAACAATGAGCAGTTCTTC. It codes for CASRGLAENNEQFF.